This T cell receptor (beta chain) was found in a study of T cell changes during pregnancy in multiple sclerosis. Profiled with immunoSEQ multiplex PCR; TCRdb holds only in-frame clones, not every one. The sample has approximately 52,000 clones, around 94% seen once; the top ten hold 0.75% to 0.95%. Looked up from germline, CDR1 is SGDLS and CDR2 is YYNGEE. V was pared by 2 bases and J by 3 bases, with 13 bases between. CDR3 length: 15 amino acids. The receptor was derived from a female donor in good health, enrolled as a control in a pregnancy study. This chain uses TRBV9 with TRBJ2-3, with unresolved D. Sequences were derived from CD4+ T cells from peripheral blood mononuclear cells, sampled in the second trimester of pregnancy. The CDR3 is CASSVSPADTDTQYF. The CDR3 region has the DNA TGTGCCAGCAGCGTTAGTCCCGCTGATACAGATACGCAGTATTTT.